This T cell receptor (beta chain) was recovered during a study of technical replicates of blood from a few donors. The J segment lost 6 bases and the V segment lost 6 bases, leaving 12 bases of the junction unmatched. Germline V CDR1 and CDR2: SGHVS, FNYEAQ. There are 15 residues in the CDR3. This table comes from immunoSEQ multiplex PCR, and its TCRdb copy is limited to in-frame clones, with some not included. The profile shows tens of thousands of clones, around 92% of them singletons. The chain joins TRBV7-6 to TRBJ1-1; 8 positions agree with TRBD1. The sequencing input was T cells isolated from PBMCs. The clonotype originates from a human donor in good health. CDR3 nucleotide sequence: TGTGCCAGCAGACCACAGGGGGGGATAATGTCTGAAGCTTTCTTT. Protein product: CASRPQGGIMSEAFF. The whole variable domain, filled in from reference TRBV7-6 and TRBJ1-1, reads GAGVSQSPRYKVTKRGQDVALRCDPISGHVSLYWYRQALGQGPEFLTYFNYEAQQDKSGLPNDRFSAERPEGSISTLTIQRTEQRDSAMYRCASRPQGGIMSEAFFGQGTRLTVV.